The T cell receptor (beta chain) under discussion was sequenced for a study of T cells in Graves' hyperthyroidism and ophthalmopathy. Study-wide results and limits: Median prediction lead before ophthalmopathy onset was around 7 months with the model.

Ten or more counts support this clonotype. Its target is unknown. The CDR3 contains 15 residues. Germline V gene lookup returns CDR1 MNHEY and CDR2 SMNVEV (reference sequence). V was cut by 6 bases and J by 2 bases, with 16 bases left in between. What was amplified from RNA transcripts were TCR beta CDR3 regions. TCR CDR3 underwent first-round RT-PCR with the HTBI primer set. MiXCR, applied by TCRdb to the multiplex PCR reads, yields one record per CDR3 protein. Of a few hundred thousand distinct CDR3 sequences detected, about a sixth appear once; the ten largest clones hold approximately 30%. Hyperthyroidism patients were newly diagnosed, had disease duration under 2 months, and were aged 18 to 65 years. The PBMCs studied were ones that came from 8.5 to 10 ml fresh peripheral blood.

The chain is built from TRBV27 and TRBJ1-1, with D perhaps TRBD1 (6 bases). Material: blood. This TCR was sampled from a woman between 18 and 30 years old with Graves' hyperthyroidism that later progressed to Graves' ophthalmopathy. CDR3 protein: CASSIGGQSNTEAFF. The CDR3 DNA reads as TGTGCCAGCAGCATCGGGGGGCAGTCCAACACTGAAGCTTTCTTT.